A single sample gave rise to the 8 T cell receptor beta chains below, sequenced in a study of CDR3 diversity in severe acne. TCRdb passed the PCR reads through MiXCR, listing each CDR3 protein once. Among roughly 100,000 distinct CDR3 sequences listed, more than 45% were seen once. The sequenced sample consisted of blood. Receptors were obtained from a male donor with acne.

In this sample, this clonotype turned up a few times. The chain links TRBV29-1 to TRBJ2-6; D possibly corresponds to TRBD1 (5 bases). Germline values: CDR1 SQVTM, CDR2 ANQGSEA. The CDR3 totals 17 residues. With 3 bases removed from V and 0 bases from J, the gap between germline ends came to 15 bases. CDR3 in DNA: TGCAGCGTTGAGACCACAGGTCGCCGCTCTGGGGCCAACGTCCTGACTTTC. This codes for CSVETTGRRSGANVLTF.

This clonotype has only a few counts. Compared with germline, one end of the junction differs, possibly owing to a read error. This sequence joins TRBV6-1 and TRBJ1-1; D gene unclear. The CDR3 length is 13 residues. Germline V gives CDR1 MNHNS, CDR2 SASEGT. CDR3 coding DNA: TGCGCCAGCAGTTTAACCTCTCGCACTGAAGCTTTCTTT. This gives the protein CASSLTSRTEAFF.

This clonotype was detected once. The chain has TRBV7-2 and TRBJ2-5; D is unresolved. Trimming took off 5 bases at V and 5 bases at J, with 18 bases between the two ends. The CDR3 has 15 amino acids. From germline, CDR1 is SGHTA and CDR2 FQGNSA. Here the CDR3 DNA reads TGTGCCAGCAGCCAAGGTGGCAGTTCGGTGGAGACCCAGTACTTC. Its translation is CASSQGGSSVETQYF. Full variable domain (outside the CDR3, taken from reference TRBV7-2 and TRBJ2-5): GAGVSQSPSNKVTEKGKDVELRCDPISGHTALYWYRQSLGQGLEFLIYFQGNSAPDKSGLPSDRFSAERTGGSVSTLTIQRTQQEDSAVYLCASSQGGSSVETQYFGPGTRLLVL.

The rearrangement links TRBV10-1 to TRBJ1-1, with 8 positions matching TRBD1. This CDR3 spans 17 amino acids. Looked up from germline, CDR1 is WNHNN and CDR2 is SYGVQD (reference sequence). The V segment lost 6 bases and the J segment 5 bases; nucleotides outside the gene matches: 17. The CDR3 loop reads CASSQVSQGALRTEAFF. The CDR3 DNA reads TGCGCCAGCAGCCAAGTTAGCCAGGGGGCGCTGAGGACTGAAGCTTTCTTT.

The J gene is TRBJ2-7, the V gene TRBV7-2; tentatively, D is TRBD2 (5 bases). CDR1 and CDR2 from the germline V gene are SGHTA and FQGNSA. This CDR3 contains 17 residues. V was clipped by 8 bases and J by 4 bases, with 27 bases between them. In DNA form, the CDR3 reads TGTGCCAGCGAGAGTGTCGCGGGCGAGCTTCCCCTGTACGAGCAGTACTTC. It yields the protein CASESVAGELPLYEQYF.

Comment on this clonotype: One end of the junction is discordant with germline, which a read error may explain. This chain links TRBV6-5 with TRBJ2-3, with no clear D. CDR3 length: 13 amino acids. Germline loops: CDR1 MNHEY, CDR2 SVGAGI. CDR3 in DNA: TGTGCCGGCAGTCGCCGTGCGGCAGATACGCAGTATTTT. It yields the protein CAGSRRAADTQYF.

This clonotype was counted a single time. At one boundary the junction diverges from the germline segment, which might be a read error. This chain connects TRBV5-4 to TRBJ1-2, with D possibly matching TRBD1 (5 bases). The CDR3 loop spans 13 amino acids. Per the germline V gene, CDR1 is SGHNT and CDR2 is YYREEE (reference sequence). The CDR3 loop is CASSLQGVRGYTF. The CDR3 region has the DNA TGCGCCAGCAGTCTCCAGGGTGTCCGTGGCTACACCTTC. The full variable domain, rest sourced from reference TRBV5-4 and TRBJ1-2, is ETGVTQSPTHLIKTRGQQVTLRCSSQSGHNTVSWYQQALGQGPQFIFQYYREEENGRGNFPPRFSGLQFPNYSSELNVNALELDDSALYLCASSLQGVRGYTFGSGTRLTVV.

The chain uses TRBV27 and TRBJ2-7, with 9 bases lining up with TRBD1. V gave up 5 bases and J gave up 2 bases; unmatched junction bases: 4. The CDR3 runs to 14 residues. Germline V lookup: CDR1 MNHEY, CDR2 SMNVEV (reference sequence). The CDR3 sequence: CASSRTGDPYEQYV. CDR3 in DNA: TGTGCCAGCAGTAGGACAGGGGACCCCTACGAGCAGTACGTC.